The next 5 T cell receptor beta chains were all read from a single sample in a study of cytomegalovirus exposure and HLA in healthy donors. With 60 Vbeta and 13 Jbeta primers, the PCR was carried out. Profiling relied on immunoSEQ multiplex PCR, and the TCRdb table lists in-frame clones only, not all of them. The profile shows around 130,000 clones, more than 80% of them singletons. Sequencing was performed on PBMCs. All receptors derive from a woman in her twenties or thirties in good health and CMV-seropositive.

The V gene is TRBV2, the J gene TRBJ1-1; D is possibly TRBD1 (6 bases). Between the trimmed V and J ends, which lost 8 bases and 0 bases, there was a span of 7 bases. Germline lookup yields CDR1 SNHLY and CDR2 FYNNEI. The CDR3 is made up of 12 amino acids. CDR3 sequence (DNA): TGTGCCAGCCACAGGGTGAACACTGAAGCTTTCTTT. Its protein is CASHRVNTEAFF.

The chain employs TRBV5-1 and TRBJ1-6; possible D gene TRBD1, 6 bases. Per the germline V gene, CDR1 is SGHRS and CDR2 is YFSETQ. The CDR3 is made up of 14 amino acids. V was trimmed by 4 bases and J by 6 bases, leaving 11 bases between them. The CDR3 reads CASSPMDSNSPLHF. CDR3 coding DNA: TGCGCCAGCAGCCCTATGGACAGTAATTCACCCCTCCACTTT. The variable domain in full, completed from reference TRBV5-1 and TRBJ1-6, reads KAGVTQTPRYLIKTRGQQVTLSCSPISGHRSVSWYQQTPGQGLQFLFEYFSETQRNKGNFPGRFSGRQFSNSRSEMNVSTLELGDSALYLCASSPMDSNSPLHFGNGTRLTVT.

The CDR3 DNA reads as TGTGCCAGCAGCTTGGCCCTGGGGAGCACTGAAGCTTTCTTT. This translates into CASSLALGSTEAFF. The gene calls are TRBV5-5 and TRBJ1-1; D remains unclear. Trimming shortened V by 0 bases and J by 4 bases, and 10 bases separated the two germline ends. The CDR3 is 14 residues long. Germline V gives CDR1 SGHKS, CDR2 YYEKEE (reference sequence).

The chain is built from TRBV28 and TRBJ1-1; 11 bases map to TRBD1. This CDR3 contains 16 residues. V lost 3 bases, J lost 6 bases, and 9 bases stayed unmatched. CDR1 is MDHEN and CDR2 is SYDVKM in the germline V gene. The CDR3 is CASSFVGQGAIAEAFF. CDR3 DNA: TGTGCCAGCAGTTTTGTCGGACAGGGGGCGATCGCTGAAGCTTTCTTT.

The chain carries TRBV28 and TRBJ2-7; tentative D call: TRBD1 (6 bases). CDR3 length equals 15 residues. Trimming left V 5 bases short and J 3 bases short, with 17 bases between. Germline CDR1 MDHEN, CDR2 SYDVKM. The CDR3 is CASSARQDFFYEQYF. The CDR3 bases are TGTGCCAGCAGTGCCAGACAGGATTTCTTCTACGAGCAGTACTTC. The whole variable domain, filled in from reference TRBV28 and TRBJ2-7, reads DVKVTQSSRYLVKRTGEKVFLECVQDMDHENMFWYRQDPGLGLRLIYFSYDVKMKEKGDIPEGYSVSREKKERFSLILESASTNQTSMYLCASSARQDFFYEQYFGPGTRLTVT.